This T cell receptor beta chain was profiled in a study of blood T cell repertoires in COVID-19. The germline CDR1 and CDR2 sequences are SGHNT and YENEEA. The CDR3 extends over 17 amino acids. V was clipped by 4 bases and J by 7 bases; unmatched bases: 11. Recovery meant two consecutive negative NP/OP PCR tests, professional clearance, or resolved symptoms. Repertoires were generated with immunoSEQ multiplex PCR, while TCRdb's copy carries only in-frame clones and drops some. The table lists 490,000 or so clones, more than 75% of them singletons. Sequencing used PBMCs or T cells enriched from blood (not recorded which). The chain has TRBV11-3 and TRBJ2-1; TRBD2 agrees at 12 bases. This clonotype originated in a woman in her 40s who had recovered from COVID-19. Written as DNA, the CDR3 is TGTGCCAGCAGCTCTTCCTGGACTAGCGGGGAGCAAAATGAGCAGTTCTTC. Protein product: CASSSSWTSGEQNEQFF.